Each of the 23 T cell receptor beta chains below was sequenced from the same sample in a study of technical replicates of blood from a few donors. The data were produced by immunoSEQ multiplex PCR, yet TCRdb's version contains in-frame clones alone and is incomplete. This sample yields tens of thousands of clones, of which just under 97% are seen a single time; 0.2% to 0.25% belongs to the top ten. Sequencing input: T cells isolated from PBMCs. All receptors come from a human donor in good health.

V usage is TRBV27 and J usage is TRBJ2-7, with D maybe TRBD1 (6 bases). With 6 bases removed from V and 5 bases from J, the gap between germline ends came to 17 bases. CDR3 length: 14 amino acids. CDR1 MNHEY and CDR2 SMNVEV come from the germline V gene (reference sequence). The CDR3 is CASSLGQTAHEQYF. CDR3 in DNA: TGTGCCAGCAGCCTCGGACAGACTGCCCACGAGCAGTACTTC.

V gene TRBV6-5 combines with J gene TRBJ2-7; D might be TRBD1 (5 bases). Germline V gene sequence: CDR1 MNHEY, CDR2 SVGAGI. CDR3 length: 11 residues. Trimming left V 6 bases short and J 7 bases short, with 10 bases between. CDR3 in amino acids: CASRQGREQYF. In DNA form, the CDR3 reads TGTGCCAGCAGGCAGGGCCGGGAGCAGTACTTC.

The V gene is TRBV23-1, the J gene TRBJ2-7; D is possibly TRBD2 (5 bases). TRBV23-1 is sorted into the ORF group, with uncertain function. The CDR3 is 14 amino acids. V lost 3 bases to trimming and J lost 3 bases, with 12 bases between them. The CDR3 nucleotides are TGCGCCAGCAGTCAGAGGACTGTACGCTACGAGCAGTACTTC. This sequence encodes CASSQRTVRYEQYF.

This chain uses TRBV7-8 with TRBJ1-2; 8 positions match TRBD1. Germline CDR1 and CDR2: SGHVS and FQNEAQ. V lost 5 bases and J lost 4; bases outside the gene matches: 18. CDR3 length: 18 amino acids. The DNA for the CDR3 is TGTGCCAGCAGCCTCAAGCCCGTCGGACAGGGAGCAGTCTATGGCTACACCTTC. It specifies CASSLKPVGQGAVYGYTF.

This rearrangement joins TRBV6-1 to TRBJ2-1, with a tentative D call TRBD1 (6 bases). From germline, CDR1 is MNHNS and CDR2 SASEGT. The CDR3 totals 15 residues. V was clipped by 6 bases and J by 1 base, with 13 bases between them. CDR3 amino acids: CASREPGHSYNEQFF. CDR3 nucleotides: TGTGCCAGCAGGGAACCGGGACATTCCTACAATGAGCAGTTCTTC.

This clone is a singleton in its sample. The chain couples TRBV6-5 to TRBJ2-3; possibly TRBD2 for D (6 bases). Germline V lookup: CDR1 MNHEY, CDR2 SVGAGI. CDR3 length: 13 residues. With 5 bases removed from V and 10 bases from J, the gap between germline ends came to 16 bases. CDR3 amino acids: CASSPGGWGPQYF. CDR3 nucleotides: TGTGCCAGCAGTCCTGGGGGGTGGGGCCCGCAGTATTTT.

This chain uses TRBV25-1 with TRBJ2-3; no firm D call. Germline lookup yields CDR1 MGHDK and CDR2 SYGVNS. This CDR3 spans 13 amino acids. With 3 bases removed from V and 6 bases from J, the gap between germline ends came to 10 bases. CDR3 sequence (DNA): TGTGCCAGCAGTGACTTCGCCCAGGATACGCAGTATTTT. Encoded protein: CASSDFAQDTQYF.

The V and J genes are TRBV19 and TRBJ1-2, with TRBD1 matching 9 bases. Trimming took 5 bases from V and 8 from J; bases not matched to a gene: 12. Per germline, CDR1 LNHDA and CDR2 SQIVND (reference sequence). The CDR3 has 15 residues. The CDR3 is CASSLRADRGIGYTF. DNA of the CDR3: TGTGCCAGTAGTCTCCGGGCGGACAGGGGTATCGGCTACACCTTC.

The CDR3 nucleotides are TGTGCCAGCACCCCAGGGAAGGGAAACACCATATATTTT. Translated: CASTPGKGNTIYF. The chain links TRBV28 to TRBJ1-3; possibly TRBD1 for D (5 bases). Between the trimmed V and J ends, which lost 7 bases and 4 bases, there was a span of 11 bases. The germline V gene has CDR1 MDHEN and CDR2 SYDVKM. The CDR3 is 13 amino acids.

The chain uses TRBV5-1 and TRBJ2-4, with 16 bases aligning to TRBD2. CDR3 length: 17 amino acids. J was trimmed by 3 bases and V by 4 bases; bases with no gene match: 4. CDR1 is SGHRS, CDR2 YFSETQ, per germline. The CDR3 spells CASSKGTSGRDKNIQYF. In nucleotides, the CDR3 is TGCGCCAGCAGCAAAGGGACTAGCGGGAGGGACAAAAACATTCAGTACTTC.

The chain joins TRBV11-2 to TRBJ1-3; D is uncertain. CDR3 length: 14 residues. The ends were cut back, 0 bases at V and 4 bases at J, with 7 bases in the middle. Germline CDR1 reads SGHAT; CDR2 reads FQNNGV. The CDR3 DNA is TGTGCCAGCAGCTTAGATACAGTGGGAAACACCATATATTTT. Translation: CASSLDTVGNTIYF.

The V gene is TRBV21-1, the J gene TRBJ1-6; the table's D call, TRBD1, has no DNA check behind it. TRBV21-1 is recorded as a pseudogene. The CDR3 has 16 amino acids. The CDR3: CASSSRDRVHNSPLHF. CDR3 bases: TGTGCCAGCAGCTCCCGGGACAGGGTTCATAATTCACCCCTCCACTTT.

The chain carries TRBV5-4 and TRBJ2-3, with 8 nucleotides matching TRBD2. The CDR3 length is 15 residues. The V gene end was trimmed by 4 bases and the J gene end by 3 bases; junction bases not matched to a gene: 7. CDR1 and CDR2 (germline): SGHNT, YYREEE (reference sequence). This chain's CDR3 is CASSPRGGKTDTQYF. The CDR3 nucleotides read TGTGCCAGCAGCCCCCGCGGGGGGAAAACAGATACGCAGTATTTT.

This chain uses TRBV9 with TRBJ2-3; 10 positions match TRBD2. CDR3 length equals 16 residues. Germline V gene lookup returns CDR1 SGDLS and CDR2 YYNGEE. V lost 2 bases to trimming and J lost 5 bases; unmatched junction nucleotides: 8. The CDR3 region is CASSVWSGGAVDTQYF. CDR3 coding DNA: TGTGCCAGCAGCGTTTGGAGCGGGGGGGCGGTAGATACGCAGTATTTT.

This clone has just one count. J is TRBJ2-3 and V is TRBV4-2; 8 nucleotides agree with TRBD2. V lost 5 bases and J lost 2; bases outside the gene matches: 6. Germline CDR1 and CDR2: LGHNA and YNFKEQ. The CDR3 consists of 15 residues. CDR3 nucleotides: TGTGCCAGCAGCACCCGGCGGGGGGCCACAGATACGCAGTATTTT. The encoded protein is CASSTRRGATDTQYF.

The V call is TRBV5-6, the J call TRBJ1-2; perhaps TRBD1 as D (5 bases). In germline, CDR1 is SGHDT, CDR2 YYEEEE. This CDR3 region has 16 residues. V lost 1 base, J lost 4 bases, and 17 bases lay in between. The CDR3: CASSLPEWQGTYGYTF. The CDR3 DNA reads TGTGCCAGCAGCTTGCCCGAATGGCAGGGTACCTATGGCTACACCTTC.

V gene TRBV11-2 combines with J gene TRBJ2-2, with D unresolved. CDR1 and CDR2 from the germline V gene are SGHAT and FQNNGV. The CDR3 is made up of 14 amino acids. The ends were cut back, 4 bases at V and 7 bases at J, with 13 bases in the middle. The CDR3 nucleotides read TGTGCCAGCAGCTCCCAAGTTGGAGTCGGGGAGCTGTTTTTT. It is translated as CASSSQVGVGELFF.

For the CDR3, the DNA is TGTGCCAGCATAGCGGGTCAGGGTCTAGCGCTCGCCTACGAGCAGTACTTC. This translates into CASIAGQGLALAYEQYF. The chain is built from TRBV2 and TRBJ2-7, with TRBD2 matching over 7 bases. CDR1 is SNHLY and CDR2 is FYNNEI in the germline V gene. V gave up 7 bases and J gave up 2 bases; unmatched junction bases: 17. This CDR3 is 17 amino acids long.

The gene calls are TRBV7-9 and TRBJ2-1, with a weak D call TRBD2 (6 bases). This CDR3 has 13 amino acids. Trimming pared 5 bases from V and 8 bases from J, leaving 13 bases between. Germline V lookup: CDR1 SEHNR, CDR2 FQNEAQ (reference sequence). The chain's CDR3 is CASSQGLQYEQFF. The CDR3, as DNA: TGTGCCAGCAGCCAGGGACTCCAGTATGAGCAGTTCTTC.

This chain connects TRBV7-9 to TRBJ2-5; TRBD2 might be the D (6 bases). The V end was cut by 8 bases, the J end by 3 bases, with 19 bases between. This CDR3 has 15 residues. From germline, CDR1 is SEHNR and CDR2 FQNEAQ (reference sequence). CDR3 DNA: TGTGCCAGCGGGCTTTCGGTAGCGGTGGAAGAGACCCAGTACTTC. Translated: CASGLSVAVEETQYF. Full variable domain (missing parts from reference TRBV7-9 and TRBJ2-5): DTGVSQNPRHKITKRGQNVTFRCDPISEHNRLYWYRQTLGQGPEFLTYFQNEAQLEKSRLLSDRFSAERPKGSFSTLEIQRTEQGDSAMYLCASGLSVAVEETQYFGPGTRLLVL.

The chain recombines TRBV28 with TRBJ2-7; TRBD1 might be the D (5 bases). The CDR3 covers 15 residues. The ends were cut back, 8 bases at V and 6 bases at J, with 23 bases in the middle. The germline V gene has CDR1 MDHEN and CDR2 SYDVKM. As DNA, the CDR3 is TGTGCCAGCTCCCCCTTAGGGGTGCAGGATCGCGAGCAGTACTTC. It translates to CASSPLGVQDREQYF.

This CDR3 is CASSLVTSGTTEQFF. CDR3 nucleotides: TGTGCCAGCAGTTTGGTGACTAGCGGGACAACTGAGCAGTTCTTC. The chain carries TRBV28 and TRBJ2-1; 11 positions agree with TRBD2. The V and J ends lost 3 bases and 9 bases, in that order; junction bases with no gene match: 7. Germline CDR1 MDHEN, CDR2 SYDVKM. This CDR3 is 15 amino acids long.

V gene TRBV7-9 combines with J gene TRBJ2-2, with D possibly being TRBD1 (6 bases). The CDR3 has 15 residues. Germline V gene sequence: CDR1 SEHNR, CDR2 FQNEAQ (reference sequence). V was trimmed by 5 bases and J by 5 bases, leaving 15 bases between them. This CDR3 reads CASSQKRGGTGELFF. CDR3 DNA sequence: TGTGCCAGCAGCCAAAAACGAGGGGGAACCGGGGAGCTGTTTTTT.